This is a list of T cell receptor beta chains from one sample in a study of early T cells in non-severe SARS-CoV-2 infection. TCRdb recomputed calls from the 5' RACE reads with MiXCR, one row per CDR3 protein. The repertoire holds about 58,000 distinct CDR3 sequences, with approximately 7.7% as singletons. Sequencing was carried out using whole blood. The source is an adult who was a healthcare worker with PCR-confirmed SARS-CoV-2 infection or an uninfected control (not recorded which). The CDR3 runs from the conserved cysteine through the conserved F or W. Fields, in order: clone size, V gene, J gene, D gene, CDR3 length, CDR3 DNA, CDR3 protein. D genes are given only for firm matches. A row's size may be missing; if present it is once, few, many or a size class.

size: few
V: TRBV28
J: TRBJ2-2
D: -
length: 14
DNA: TGTGCCACCCTGGGAAGCGGGAACACCGGGGAGCTGTTTTTT
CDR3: CATLGSGNTGELFF

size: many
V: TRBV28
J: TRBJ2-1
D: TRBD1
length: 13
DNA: TGTGCCAGCCAGCCCGGACAGGACAATGAGCAGTTCTTC
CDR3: CASQPGQDNEQFF

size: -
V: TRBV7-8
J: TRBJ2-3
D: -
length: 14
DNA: TGTGCCAGCAGCCTGGGACTCCCCGAAGGAACGCAGTATTTT
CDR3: CASSLGLPEGTQYF

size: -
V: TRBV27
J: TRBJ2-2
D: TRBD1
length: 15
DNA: TGTGCCAGCAGTTGGGGACAGTTTAACACCGGGGAGCTGTTTTTT
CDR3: CASSWGQFNTGELFF

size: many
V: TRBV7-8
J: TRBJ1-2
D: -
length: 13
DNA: TGTGCCAGCAGCTTATACGACTTCTATGGCTACACCTTC
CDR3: CASSLYDFYGYTF

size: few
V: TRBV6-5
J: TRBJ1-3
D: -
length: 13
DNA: TGTGCCACCAAGGGCAGCTCTGGAAACACCATATATTTT
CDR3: CATKGSSGNTIYF

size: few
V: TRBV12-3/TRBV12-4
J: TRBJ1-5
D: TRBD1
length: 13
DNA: TGTGCCAGCAGTTTACAGGGGGGACAGCCCCAGCATTTT
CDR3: CASSLQGGQPQHF

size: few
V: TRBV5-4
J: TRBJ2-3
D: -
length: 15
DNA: TGTGCCAGCAGCTTAACGGGCACCGTAGCAGATACGCAGTATTTT
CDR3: CASSLTGTVADTQYF

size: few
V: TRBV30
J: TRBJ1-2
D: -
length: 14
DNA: TGTGCCTGGAGGAGCGGGGGCGCAGGCTATGGCTACACCTTC
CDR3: CAWRSGGAGYGYTF

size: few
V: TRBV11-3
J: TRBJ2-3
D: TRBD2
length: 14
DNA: TGTGCCAGCAGCTTTACCGGGAGGCCAGATACGCAGTATTTT
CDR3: CASSFTGRPDTQYF

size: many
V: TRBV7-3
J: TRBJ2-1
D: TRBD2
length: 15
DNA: TGTGCCAGCAGCTTAACGACTAGCGGGATTGGTGAGCAGTTCTTC
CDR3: CASSLTTSGIGEQFF

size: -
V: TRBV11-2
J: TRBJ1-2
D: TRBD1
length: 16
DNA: TGTGCCAGCAGCTTATATTGGGGACAGGGAAACTATGGCTACACCTTC
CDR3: CASSLYWGQGNYGYTF

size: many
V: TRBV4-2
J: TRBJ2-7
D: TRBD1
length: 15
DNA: TGTGCCAGCAGCCACCAGGACAGGGGTATAAACGAGCAGTACTTC
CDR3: CASSHQDRGINEQYF

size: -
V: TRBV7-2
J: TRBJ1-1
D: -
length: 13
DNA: TGTGCCAGCAGCCTAGCCCGGAACACTGAAGCTTTCTTT
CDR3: CASSLARNTEAFF

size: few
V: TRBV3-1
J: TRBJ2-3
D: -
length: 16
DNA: TGTGCCAGCAGCCAAAAGAGGGATCTTAGCACAGATACGCAGTATTTT
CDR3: CASSQKRDLSTDTQYF

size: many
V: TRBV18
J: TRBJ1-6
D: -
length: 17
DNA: TGTGCCAGCTCACTGTCAGGTGTCGGAGTCTATAATTCACCCCTCCACTTT
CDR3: CASSLSGVGVYNSPLHF

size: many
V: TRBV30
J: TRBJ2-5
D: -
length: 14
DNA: TGTGCCTGGACGGGGAACTCACTCGGGGAGACCCAGTACTTC
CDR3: CAWTGNSLGETQYF

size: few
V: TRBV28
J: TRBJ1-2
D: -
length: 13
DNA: TGTGCCAGCAGTTTAGGAACCTTCTATGGCTACACCTTC
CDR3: CASSLGTFYGYTF

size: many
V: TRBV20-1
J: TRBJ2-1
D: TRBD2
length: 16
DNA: TGCAGTGCTAGAACTAGCGGGAGGAATTTATACAATGAGCAGTTCTTC
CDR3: CSARTSGRNLYNEQFF

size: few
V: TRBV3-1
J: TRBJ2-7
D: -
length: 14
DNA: TGTGCCAGCAGCCACTTGGACAGCTCCTACGAGCAGTACTTC
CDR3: CASSHLDSSYEQYF

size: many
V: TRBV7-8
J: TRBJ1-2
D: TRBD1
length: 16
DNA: TGTGCCAGCAGTCGCGGTCCTGGACAGGGAAGAAATGGCTACACCTTC
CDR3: CASSRGPGQGRNGYTF

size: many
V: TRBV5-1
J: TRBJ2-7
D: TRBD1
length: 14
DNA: TGCGCCAGCAGCCGACAGGGGGCTGGCGGCGAGCAGTACTTC
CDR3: CASSRQGAGGEQYF

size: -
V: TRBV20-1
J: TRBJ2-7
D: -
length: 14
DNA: TGCAGTGCCACGCGGCAGGGGTACCCCTACGAGCAGTACTTC
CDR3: CSATRQGYPYEQYF

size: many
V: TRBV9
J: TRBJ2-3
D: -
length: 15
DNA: TGTGCCAGCGGAGACTCGAGTGCTAGCACAGATACGCAGTATTTT
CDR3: CASGDSSASTDTQYF

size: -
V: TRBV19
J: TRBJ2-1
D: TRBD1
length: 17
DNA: TGTGCCAGTAGTATTCGACAGGGGAGAGTTGATTACAATGAGCAGTTCTTC
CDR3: CASSIRQGRVDYNEQFF

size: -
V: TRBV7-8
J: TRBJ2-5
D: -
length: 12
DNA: TGTGCCAGCAGCCCATCCGGGGGTACCCAGTACTTC
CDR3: CASSPSGGTQYF

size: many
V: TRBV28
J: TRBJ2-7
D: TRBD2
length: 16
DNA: TGTGCCAGCAGTCCTAAAGGGCGGGGGGCCCACTACGAGCAGTACTTC
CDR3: CASSPKGRGAHYEQYF

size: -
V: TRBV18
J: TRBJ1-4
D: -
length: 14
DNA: TGTGCCAGCTCACCGGGACTTTCAAATGAAAAACTGTTTTTT
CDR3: CASSPGLSNEKLFF

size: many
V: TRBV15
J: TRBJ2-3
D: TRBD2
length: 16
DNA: TGTGCCACCAGCAGAGGTGTCGCGGGAGGGCCCGATACGCAGTATTTT
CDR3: CATSRGVAGGPDTQYF

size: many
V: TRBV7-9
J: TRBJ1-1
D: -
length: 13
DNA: TGTGCCAGCAGCTTAGCGGGGGGAGGCGAAGCTTTCTTT
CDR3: CASSLAGGGEAFF

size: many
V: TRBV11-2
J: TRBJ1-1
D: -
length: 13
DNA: TGTGCCAGCAGCATCCAGGGGAACACTGAAGCTTTCTTT
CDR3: CASSIQGNTEAFF

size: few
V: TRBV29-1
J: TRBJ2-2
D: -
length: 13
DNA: TGCAGCGTTGGTGCGGAGAACACCGGGGAGCTGTTTTTT
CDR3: CSVGAENTGELFF

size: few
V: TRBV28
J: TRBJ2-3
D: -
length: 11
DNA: TGTGCCAGCAGGAGCACAGATACGCAGTATTTT
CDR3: CASRSTDTQYF

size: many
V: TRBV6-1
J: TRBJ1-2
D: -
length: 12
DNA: TGTGCCAGCAGTGTTCTTAACTATGGCTACACCTTC
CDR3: CASSVLNYGYTF

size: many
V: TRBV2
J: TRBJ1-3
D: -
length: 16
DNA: TGTGCCAGCAGGAGGGAACAGGGCCGCTCTGGAAACACCATATATTTT
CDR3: CASRREQGRSGNTIYF

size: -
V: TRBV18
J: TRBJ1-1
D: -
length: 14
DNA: TGTGCCAGCTCACCAAGCGTCAGAAACACTGAAGCTTTCTTT
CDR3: CASSPSVRNTEAFF

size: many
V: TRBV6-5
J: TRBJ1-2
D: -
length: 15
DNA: TGTGCCAGCTATCCCCAGGCTCGGGTTGAGGAGGGCTACACCTTC
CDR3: CASYPQARVEEGYTF

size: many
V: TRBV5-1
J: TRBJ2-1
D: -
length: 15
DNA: TGCGCCAGCAGCTTGTTTGGACCTGAAGGCAATGAGCAGTTCTTC
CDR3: CASSLFGPEGNEQFF

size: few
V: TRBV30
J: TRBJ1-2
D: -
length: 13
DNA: TGTGCCTCTGGGGGGCCCTCTAACTATGGCTACACCTTC
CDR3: CASGGPSNYGYTF

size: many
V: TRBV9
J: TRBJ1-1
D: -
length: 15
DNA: TGTGCCAGCAGCGTAGGTCAGACTCCTCGAGCTGAAGCTTTCTTT
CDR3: CASSVGQTPRAEAFF

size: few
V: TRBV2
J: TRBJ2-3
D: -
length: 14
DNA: TGTGCCAGCAGCCCTAGGCTGGTGCCTGATACGCAGTATTTT
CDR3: CASSPRLVPDTQYF

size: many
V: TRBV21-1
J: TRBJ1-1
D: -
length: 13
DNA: TGTGCCAGCAGCCACATACAGGGACAGGCCGCTTTCTTT
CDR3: CASSHIQGQAAFF

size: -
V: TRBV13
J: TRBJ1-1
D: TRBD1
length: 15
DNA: TGTGCCAGCAGCCAATGGACAGGAAGGAACACTGAAGCTTTCTTT
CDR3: CASSQWTGRNTEAFF

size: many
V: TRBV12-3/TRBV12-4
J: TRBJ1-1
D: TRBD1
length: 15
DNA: TGTGCCAGCAGTACCTGGGGACAGGTGGGGACTGAAGCTTTCTTT
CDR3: CASSTWGQVGTEAFF

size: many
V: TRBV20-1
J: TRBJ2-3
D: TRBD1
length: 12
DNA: TGCAGTGCTCAGGGACAGACAGATACGCAGTATTTT
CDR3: CSAQGQTDTQYF

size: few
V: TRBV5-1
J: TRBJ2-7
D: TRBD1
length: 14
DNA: TGCGCCAGCAGCCAAGACAGGGTGACCTACGAGCAGTACTTC
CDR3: CASSQDRVTYEQYF

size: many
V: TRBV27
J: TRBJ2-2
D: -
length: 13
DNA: TGTGCCAGCAGTTGGGCGAACACCGGGGAGCTGTTTTTT
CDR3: CASSWANTGELFF

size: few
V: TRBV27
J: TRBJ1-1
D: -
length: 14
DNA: TGTGCCAGCAGTTTAACCCCAGGAATCACTGAAGCTTTCTTT
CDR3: CASSLTPGITEAFF

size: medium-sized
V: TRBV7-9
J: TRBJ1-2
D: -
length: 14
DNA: TGTGCCAGCAGCTTACAATCAGGTCTCGATGGCTACACCTTC
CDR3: CASSLQSGLDGYTF